What follows are 17 T cell receptor beta chains derived from one specimen sequenced in a study of tumor and adjacent non-tumor tissue in lung cancer (dated by TCRdb to 2016 to 2018). RNA was extracted from bulk unsorted tissue and checked for quality with a NanoDrop ND-1000 and an Agilent 2100. The normal lung samples consisted of distant non-tumor tissue collected more than 3 cm from the tumor edge. Libraries came from multiplex PCR. Instrument on record: Illumina HiSeq 2500. TCRbeta libraries were constructed through three rounds of nested PCR with primers (Table S4) according to protocols adapted from ARM-PCR. The public reads were quality trimmed at Q25 with fastp and then assembled into clones with MiXCR by TCRdb, keeping productive beta chains. Identical CDR3 proteins give one entry, which carries the most common genes and DNA. For this sample the table gives some 66,000 distinct CDR3 sequences, of which around two thirds were detected only once. The ten top clones hold 32% of the sample.

Sequenced: distant non-tumor lung tissue. The receptors were gathered from an older man with non-small cell lung cancer.

This clonotype has a count of ten or more. The chain employs TRBV6-2 or TRBV6-3 and TRBJ1-2, with a weak D call TRBD1 (5 bases). The V gene lost 2 bases and the J gene lost 8 bases, with 12 bases spanning the gap. In germline, CDR1 is MNHEY, CDR2 SVGEGT. The CDR3 covers 13 residues. The CDR3 nucleotides read TGTGCCAGCAGTTACCGGGGGGTGTACGGCTACACCTTC. Residues: CASSYRGVYGYTF.

In the case of this clonotype: The conserved phenylalanine or tryptophan is not found at the CDR3 terminus, so this likely reflects a read error. Because the CDR3's place on the DNA is in doubt, the DNA is left out and the CDR3 is given as listed by TCRdb. V gene TRBV10-3 combines with J gene TRBJ2-7. Looked up from germline, CDR1 is ENHRY and CDR2 is SYGVKD. The CDR3 has 14 residues if both end residues are counted. CDR3 sequence: CAISQTGSDNEQCL.

This clonotype was seen many times. The V call is TRBV5-4, the J call TRBJ2-1; TRBD1 might be the D (6 bases). Germline CDR1 SGHNT, CDR2 YYREEE (reference sequence). This CDR3 has 15 residues. Trimming left V 4 bases short and J 4 bases short, with 15 bases between. The CDR3 here is CASSDGQNGYNEQFF. The CDR3 DNA follows: TGTGCCAGCAGCGACGGACAGAATGGTTACAATGAGCAGTTCTTC.

This clonotype was seen many times. This chain joins TRBV5-6 and TRBJ2-1; TRBD2 matches 10 bases. The CDR3 is 15 amino acids. Germline assignment: CDR1 SGHDT and CDR2 YYEEEE. The V and J ends lost 2 bases and 4 bases, in that order; junction bases with no gene match: 3. The CDR3 sequence is CASSFNSGGYNEQFF. The CDR3 coding sequence is TGTGCCAGCAGCTTCAATAGCGGGGGGTACAATGAGCAGTTCTTC.

This clonotype was picked up a small number of times. The CDR3 carries no conserved terminal phenylalanine or tryptophan, so it likely arises from a read error. V gene TRBV6-5 combines with J gene TRBJ1-1, with D possibly TRBD1 on 6 matching bases. V was clipped by 5 bases and J by 2 bases, with 15 bases between them. The germline V gene has CDR1 MNHEY and CDR2 SVGAGI. CDR3 length equals 15 residues. DNA for the CDR3: TGTGCCAGCAGTCTACTCGGGGGGGCCAACACTGAAGCTTTCCTT. This translates into CASSLLGGANTEAFL.

In regard to this clonotype: No conserved phenylalanine or tryptophan is present at the end of the CDR3, so a read error is the likely explanation. The chain is built from TRBV5-1 and TRBJ2-1; TRBD2 aligns across 9 bases. The CDR3 sequence is 16 residues long. V shed 4 bases and J 0 bases; nucleotides not matched to a gene: 5. CDR1 and CDR2 from the germline V gene are SGHRS and YFSETQ. The CDR3 loop reads CASSGGLAYSYNEQFL. Written as DNA, the CDR3 is TGCGCCAGCAGCGGCGGACTAGCGTACTCCTACAATGAGCAGTTCCTC.

About this clonotype: This may be a read error, as it is one base from a much larger clone. V gene TRBV20-1 combines with J gene TRBJ2-1, with TRBD1 matching over 7 bases. V shed 3 bases and J 12 bases; nucleotides not matched to a gene: 17. Germline CDR1 reads DFQATT; CDR2 reads SNEGSKA (reference sequence). The CDR3 sequence is 15 residues long. The CDR3 bases are TGCAGTGCTAGCCGCCAGGGACAGTTTAGGCATGTGCAGTTCTTC. Translating it yields CSASRQGQFRHVQFF.

In its sample, this clonotype was seen a few times. This chain connects TRBV29-1 to TRBJ2-1; D possibly corresponds to TRBD1 (5 bases). V lost 4 bases and J lost 0, with 13 bases in between. The CDR3 has 15 amino acids. Germline V lookup: CDR1 SQVTM, CDR2 ANQGSEA. CDR3 bases: TGCAGCGTTGGGGAAACAGGAACCTCCTACAATGAGCAGTTCTTC. Translated, it gives CSVGETGTSYNEQFF.

Details on this clonotype: A clone one base away is much larger, so this may be a read error. The chain joins TRBV28 to TRBJ2-3; maybe TRBD1 (6 bases). Germline CDR1 and CDR2: MDHEN and SYDVKM. This CDR3 contains 13 residues. Written as DNA, the CDR3 is TGTACCAGCAGTTTAATGGGGGCGGATACGCAGTATTTT. Its translation is CTSSLMGADTQYF. Combining the CDR3 with reference TRBV28 and TRBJ2-3 gives the whole variable domain DVKVTQSSRYLVKRTGEKVFLECVQDMDHENMFWYRQDPGLGLRLIYFSYDVKMKEKGDIPEGYSVSREKKERFSLILESASTNQTSMYLCTSSLMGADTQYFGPGTRLTVL.

About this clonotype itself: One junction end disagrees with the germline gene, perhaps due to a read error. J is TRBJ2-1 and V is TRBV11-2; 12 bases line up with TRBD1. This CDR3 comprises 17 residues. The germline V gene encodes CDR1 SGHAT and CDR2 FQNNGV. The CDR3 region is CASSFAGTGGSYDERFF. In DNA, the CDR3 is TGTGCCAGCAGCTTTGCCGGGACAGGGGGCTCTTACGATGAGCGGTTCTTC. Drawing the rest from reference TRBV11-2 and TRBJ2-1, the complete variable domain is EAGVAQSPRYKIIEKRQSVAFWCNPISGHATLYWYQQILGQGPKLLIQFQNNGVVDDSQLPKDRFSAERLKGVDSTLKIQPAKLEDSAVYLCASSFAGTGGSYDERFFGPGTRLTVL.

This clonotype has just a few counts. The V and J genes are TRBV11-1 and TRBJ2-1, with 8 bases lining up with TRBD1. Germline-derived CDR1 and CDR2 are SGHAT and FQDESV (reference sequence). Trimming removed 5 bases from V and 10 bases from J; junction bases left unmatched: 10. The CDR3 runs 14 residues. The CDR3 coding sequence is TGTGCCAGCAGCCCCCGGACAGGGACGGACGAGCAGTTCTTC. Amino acids: CASSPRTGTDEQFF.

By share of the sample, this clonotype is large. This chain joins TRBV6-5 and TRBJ2-5; D is uncertain. V lost 0 bases, J lost 5 bases, and 16 bases lay in between. The CDR3 is made up of 16 amino acids. Germline assignment: CDR1 MNHEY and CDR2 SVGAGI. CDR3 region: CASSYSTPPGSETQYF. CDR3 DNA sequence: TGTGCCAGCAGTTACTCGACTCCCCCGGGCAGCGAGACCCAGTACTTC.

This clonotype was seen repeatedly, ten times or more. This chain uses TRBV10-3 with TRBJ2-7; no clear D. CDR1 is ENHRY and CDR2 is SYGVKD in the germline V gene. V dropped 4 bases and J dropped 6 bases, with 7 bases sitting between them. CDR3 size: 11 residues. The CDR3 spells CAISADFEQYF. The CDR3 region has the DNA TGTGCCATCAGTGCAGACTTCGAGCAGTACTTC.

The V and J genes are TRBV6-5 and TRBJ1-1; D gene ambiguous. Trimming shortened V by 2 bases and J by 7 bases, and 14 bases separated the two germline ends. CDR1 is MNHEY and CDR2 is SVGAGI in the germline V gene. The CDR3 length is 14 residues. CDR3 DNA: TGTGCCAGCAGTTACGACGACGGGAGGAATGAAGCTTTCTTT. Amino acid sequence: CASSYDDGRNEAFF.

This clonotype was seen ten or more times. V and J are TRBV10-2 and TRBJ2-1; D remains unclear. The CDR3 contains 13 residues. Per the germline V gene, CDR1 is WSHSY and CDR2 is SAAADI. Trimming stripped 10 bases from V and 7 bases from J, with 17 bases between. DNA for the CDR3: TGCGCCACCTCCAAGAGGAGCTTGAATGAGCAGTTCTTC. This translates into CATSKRSLNEQFF.

This clonotype was found once. Germline and junction disagree at one end, which may indicate a read error. The chain is built from TRBV20-1 and TRBJ2-2; 13 bases are a match to TRBD2. The CDR3 has 15 amino acids. CDR1 and CDR2 from the germline V gene are DFQATT and SNEGSKA (reference sequence). The CDR3 DNA reads as TGCAGTGCTACTTGGACTAGCGGGAGAGTCGGGGAGTTGTTTTTT. Its protein product is CSATWTSGRVGELFF.

In regard to this clonotype: This clone may be a read error of a much larger clone one base away. V usage is TRBV4-1 and J usage is TRBJ2-3, with D hard to call. This CDR3 is built from 15 residues. Trimming pared 1 base from V and 4 bases from J, leaving 12 bases between. CDR1 and CDR2 from the germline V gene are MGHRA and YSYEKL. CDR3 in amino acids: CASSQGIFTADTQYF. DNA for the CDR3: TGCGCCAGCAGCCAAGGGATCTTTACCGCAGATACGCAGTATTTT.